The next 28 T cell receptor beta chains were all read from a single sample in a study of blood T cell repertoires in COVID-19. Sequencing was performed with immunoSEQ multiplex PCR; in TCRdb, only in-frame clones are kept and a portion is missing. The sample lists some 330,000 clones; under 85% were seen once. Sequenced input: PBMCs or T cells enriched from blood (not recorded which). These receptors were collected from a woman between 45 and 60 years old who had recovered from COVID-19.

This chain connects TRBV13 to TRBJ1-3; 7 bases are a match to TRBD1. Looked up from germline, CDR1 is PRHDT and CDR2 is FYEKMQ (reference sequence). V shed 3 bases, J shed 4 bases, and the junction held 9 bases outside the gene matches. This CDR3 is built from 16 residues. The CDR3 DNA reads TGTGCCAGCAGCTTCTTCGACAGGGCAACAGGAAACACCATATATTTT. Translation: CASSFFDRATGNTIYF. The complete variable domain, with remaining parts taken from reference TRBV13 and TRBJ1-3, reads AAGVIQSPRHLIKEKRETATLKCYPIPRHDTVYWYQQGPGQDPQFLISFYEKMQSDKGSIPDRFSAQQFSDYHSELNMSSLELGDSALYFCASSFFDRATGNTIYFGEGSWLTVV.

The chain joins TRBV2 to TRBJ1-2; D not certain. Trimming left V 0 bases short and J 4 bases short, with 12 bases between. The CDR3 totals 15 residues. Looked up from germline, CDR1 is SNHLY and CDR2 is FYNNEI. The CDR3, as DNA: TGTGCCAGCAGTGAAGCAGGATTACAGATCTATGGCTACACCTTC. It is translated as CASSEAGLQIYGYTF.

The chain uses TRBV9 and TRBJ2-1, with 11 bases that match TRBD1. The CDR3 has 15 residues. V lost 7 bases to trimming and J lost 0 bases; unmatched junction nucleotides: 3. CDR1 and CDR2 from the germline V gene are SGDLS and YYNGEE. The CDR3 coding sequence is TGTGCCAGCGGGGACAGGGGGTTCTCCTACAATGAGCAGTTCTTC. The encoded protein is CASGDRGFSYNEQFF.

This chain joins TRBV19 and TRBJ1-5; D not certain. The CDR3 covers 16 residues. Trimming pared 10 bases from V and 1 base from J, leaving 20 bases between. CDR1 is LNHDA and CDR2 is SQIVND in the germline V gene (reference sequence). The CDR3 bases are TGTGCCACTATCGCCAACGGGATTTCAAGCAATCAGCCCCAGCATTTT. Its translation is CATIANGISSNQPQHF.

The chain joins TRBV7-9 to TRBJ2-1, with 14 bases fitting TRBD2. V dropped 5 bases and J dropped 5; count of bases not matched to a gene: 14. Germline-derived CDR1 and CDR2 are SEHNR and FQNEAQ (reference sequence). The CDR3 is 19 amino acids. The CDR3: CASSAPGLAGARHDNEQFF. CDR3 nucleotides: TGTGCCAGCAGCGCCCCGGGACTAGCGGGGGCGAGGCACGACAATGAGCAGTTCTTC.

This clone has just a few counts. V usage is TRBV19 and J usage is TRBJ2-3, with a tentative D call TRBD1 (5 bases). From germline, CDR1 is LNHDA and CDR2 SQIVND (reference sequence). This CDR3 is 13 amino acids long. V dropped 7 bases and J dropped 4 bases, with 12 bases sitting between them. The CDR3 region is CASKVGAADTQYF. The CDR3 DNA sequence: TGTGCCAGTAAAGTAGGGGCCGCAGATACGCAGTATTTT.

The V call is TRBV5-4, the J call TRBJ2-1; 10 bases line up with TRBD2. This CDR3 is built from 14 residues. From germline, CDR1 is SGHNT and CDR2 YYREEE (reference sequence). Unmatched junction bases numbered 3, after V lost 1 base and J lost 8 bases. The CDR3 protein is CASSLSGGAHEQFF. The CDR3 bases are TGTGCCAGCAGCTTGAGCGGGGGGGCCCATGAGCAGTTCTTC.

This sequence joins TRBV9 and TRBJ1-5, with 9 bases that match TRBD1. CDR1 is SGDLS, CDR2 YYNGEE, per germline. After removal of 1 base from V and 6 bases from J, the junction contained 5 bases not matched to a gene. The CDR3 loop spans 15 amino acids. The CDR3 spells CASSVTGGAGQPQHF. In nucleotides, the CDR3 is TGTGCCAGCAGCGTAACAGGGGGCGCCGGTCAGCCCCAGCATTTT.

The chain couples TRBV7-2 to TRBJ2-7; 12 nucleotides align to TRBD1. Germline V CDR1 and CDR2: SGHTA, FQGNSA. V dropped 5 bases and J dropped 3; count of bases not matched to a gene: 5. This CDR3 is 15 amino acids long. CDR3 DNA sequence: TGTGCCAGCAGCGTGGGACAGGGGGCAATCTACGAGCAGTACTTC. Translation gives CASSVGQGAIYEQYF.

CDR3 sequence: CASTGGYGYTF. CDR3 coding DNA: TGTGCCAGCACAGGGGGCTATGGCTACACCTTC. The chain is built from TRBV6-5 and TRBJ1-2; TRBD1 agrees at 7 bases. Trimming at V came to 7 bases and at J to 4 bases, leaving 0 bases not matched to a gene. The length of the CDR3 is 11 residues. Germline CDR1 and CDR2: MNHEY and SVGAGI.

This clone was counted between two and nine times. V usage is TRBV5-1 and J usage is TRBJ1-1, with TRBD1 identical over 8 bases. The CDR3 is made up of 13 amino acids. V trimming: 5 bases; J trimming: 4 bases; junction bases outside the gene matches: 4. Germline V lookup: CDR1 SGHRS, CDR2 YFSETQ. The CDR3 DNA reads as TGCGCCAGCAGGGCAGGGGGCGGCACTGAAGCTTTCTTT. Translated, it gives CASRAGGGTEAFF.

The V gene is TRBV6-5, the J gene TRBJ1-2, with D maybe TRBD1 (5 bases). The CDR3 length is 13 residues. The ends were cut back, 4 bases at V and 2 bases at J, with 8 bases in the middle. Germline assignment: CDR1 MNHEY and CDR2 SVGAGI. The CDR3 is CASSSPGNYGYTF. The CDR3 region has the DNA TGTGCCAGCAGTTCCCCAGGGAACTATGGCTACACCTTC.

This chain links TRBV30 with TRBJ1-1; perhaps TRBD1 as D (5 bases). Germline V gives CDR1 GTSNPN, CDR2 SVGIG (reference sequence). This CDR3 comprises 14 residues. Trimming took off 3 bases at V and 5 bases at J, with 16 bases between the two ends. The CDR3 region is CAWSIPGMRTEAFF. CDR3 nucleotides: TGTGCCTGGAGCATCCCAGGGATGCGGACTGAAGCTTTCTTT. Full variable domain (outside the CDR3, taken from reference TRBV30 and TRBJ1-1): SQTIHQWPATLVQPVGSPLSLECTVEGTSNPNLYWYRQAAGRGLQLLFYSVGIGQISSEVPQNLSASRPQDRQFILSSKKLLLSDSGFYLCAWSIPGMRTEAFFGQGTRLTVV.

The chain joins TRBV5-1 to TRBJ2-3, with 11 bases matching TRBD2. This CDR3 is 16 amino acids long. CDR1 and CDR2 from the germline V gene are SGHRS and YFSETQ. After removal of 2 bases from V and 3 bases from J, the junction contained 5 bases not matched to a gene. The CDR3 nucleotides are TGCGCCAGCAGCTTCGGGACTAGCGGTTTTACAGATACGCAGTATTTT. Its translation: CASSFGTSGFTDTQYF.

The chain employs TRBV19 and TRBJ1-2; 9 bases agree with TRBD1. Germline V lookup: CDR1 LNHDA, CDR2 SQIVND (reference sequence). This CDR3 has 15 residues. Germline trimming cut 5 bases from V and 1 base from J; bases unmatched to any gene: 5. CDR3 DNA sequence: TGTGCCAGTAGTTACAGGGGGCGCCTTAACTATGGCTACACCTTC. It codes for CASSYRGRLNYGYTF.

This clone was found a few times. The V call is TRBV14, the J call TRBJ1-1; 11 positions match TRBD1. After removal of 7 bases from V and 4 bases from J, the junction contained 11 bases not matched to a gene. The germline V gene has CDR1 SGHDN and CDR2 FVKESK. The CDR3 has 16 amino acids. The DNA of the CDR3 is TGTGCCAGCACAAGGACAGGGGGCCTTGTTGGCACTGAAGCTTTCTTT. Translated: CASTRTGGLVGTEAFF.

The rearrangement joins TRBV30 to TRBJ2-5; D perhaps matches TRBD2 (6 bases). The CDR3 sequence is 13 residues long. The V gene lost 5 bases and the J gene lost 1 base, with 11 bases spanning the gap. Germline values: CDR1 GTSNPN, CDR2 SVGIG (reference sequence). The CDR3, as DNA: TGTGCCTGGGGTCGGGGGACCCAAGAGACCCAGTACTTC. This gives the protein CAWGRGTQETQYF. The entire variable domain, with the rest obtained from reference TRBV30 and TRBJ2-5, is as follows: SQTIHQWPATLVQPVGSPLSLECTVEGTSNPNLYWYRQAAGRGLQLLFYSVGIGQISSEVPQNLSASRPQDRQFILSSKKLLLSDSGFYLCAWGRGTQETQYFGPGTRLLVL.

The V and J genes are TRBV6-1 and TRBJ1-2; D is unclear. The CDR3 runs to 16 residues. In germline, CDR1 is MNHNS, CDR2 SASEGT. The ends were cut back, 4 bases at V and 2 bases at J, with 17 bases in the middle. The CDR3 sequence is CASSATRPRRNYGYTF. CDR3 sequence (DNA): TGTGCCAGCAGTGCGACAAGACCCCGAAGGAACTATGGCTACACCTTC.

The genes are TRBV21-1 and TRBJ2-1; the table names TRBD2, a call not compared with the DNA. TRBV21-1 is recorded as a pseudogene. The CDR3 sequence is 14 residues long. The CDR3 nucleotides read TGTGCCAGCAGCGAACTGAACTCCTACAATGAGCAGTTCTTC. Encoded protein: CASSELNSYNEQFF.

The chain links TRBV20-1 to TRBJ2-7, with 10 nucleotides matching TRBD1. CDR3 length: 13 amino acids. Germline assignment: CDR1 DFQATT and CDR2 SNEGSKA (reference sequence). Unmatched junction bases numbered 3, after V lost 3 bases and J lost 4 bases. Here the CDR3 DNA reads TGCAGTGCTAGTGGGACAGGGGCGTACGAGCAGTACTTC. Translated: CSASGTGAYEQYF.

CDR3 sequence reads: CASSYTLQGNKNIQYF. The CDR3 nucleotides are TGTGCCAGCAGTTACACCTTACAGGGTAATAAAAACATTCAGTACTTC. J is TRBJ2-4 and V is TRBV6-2 or TRBV6-3; tentatively, D is TRBD1 (6 bases). The V and J ends lost 2 bases and 4 bases respectively, with 15 bases between them. The CDR3 spans 16 residues. CDR1 and CDR2 (germline): MNHEY, SVGEGT.

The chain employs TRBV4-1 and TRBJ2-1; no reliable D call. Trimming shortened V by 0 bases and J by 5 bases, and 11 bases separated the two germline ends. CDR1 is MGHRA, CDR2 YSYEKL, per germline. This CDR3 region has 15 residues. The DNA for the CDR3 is TGCGCCAGCAGCCAAGATTTTTGGGCCAACAATGAGCAGTTCTTC. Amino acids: CASSQDFWANNEQFF.

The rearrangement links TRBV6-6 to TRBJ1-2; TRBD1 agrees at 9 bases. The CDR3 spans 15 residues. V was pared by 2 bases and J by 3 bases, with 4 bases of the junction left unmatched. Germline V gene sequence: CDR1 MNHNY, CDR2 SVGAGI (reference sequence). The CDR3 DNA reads TGTGCCAGCAGTTACGCGACAGGGGGATACTATGGCTACACCTTC. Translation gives CASSYATGGYYGYTF.

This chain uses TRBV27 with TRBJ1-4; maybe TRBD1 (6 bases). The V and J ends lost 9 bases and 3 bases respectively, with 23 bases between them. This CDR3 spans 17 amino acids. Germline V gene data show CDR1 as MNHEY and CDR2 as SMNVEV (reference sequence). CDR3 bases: TGTGCCAGGCGAACCCCGAACGCGGGGGCGCCTAATGAAAAACTGTTTTTT. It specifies CARRTPNAGAPNEKLFF.

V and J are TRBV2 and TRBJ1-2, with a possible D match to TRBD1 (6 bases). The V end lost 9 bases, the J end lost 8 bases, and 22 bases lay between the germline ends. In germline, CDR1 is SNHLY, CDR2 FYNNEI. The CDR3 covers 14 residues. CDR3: CASQPWTEGSGYTF. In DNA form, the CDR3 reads TGTGCCAGTCAACCTTGGACAGAGGGTTCAGGCTACACCTTC.

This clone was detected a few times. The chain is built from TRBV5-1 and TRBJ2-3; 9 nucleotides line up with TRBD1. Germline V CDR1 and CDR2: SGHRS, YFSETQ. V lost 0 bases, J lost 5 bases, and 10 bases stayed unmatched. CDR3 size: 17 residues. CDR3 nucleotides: TGCGCCAGCAGCTTGGGGAACAGGGGGCGCTCAGTAGATACGCAGTATTTT. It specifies CASSLGNRGRSVDTQYF.

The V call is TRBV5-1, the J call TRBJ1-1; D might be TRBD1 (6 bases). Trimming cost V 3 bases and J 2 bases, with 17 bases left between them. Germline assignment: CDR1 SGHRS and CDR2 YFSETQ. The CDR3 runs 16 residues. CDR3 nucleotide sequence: TGCGCCAGCAGCTCTCTTTCCGGGGGGCGTAACACTGAAGCTTTCTTT. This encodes CASSSLSGGRNTEAFF.

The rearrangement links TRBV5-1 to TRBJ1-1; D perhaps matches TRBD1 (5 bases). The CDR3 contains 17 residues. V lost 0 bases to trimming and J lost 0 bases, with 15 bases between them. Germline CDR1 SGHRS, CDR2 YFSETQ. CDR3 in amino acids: CASSLGGGAGMNTEAFF. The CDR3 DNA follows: TGCGCCAGCAGCTTGGGCGGAGGGGCCGGCATGAACACTGAAGCTTTCTTT. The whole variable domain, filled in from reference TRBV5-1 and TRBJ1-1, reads KAGVTQTPRYLIKTRGQQVTLSCSPISGHRSVSWYQQTPGQGLQFLFEYFSETQRNKGNFPGRFSGRQFSNSRSEMNVSTLELGDSALYLCASSLGGGAGMNTEAFFGQGTRLTVV.